These T cell receptor beta chains were read from a single sample in a study of blood T cell repertoires in COVID-19. Profiling relied on immunoSEQ multiplex PCR, and the TCRdb table lists in-frame clones only, not all of them. This sample yields about 400,000 clones, of which around nine tenths are seen a single time; approximately 10% belongs to the top ten. The sequenced sample was PBMCs or T cells enriched from blood (not recorded which). The receptors here all came from a woman between 45 and 60 years old who had recovered from COVID-19. CDR3s include the opening cysteine and the closing phenylalanine or tryptophan. D genes are given only for firm matches. Clone size is shown for a subset of rows, as once, few, many or a class of expanded clone.

>TRBJ1-5|-|TRBV2|12|-
TGTGCCAGCAGTGAAGCGCGGCAGCCCCAGCATTTT
CASSEARQPQHF
>TRBJ1-2|-|TRBV2|14|-
TGTGCCAGCAGTGAAGTCAGGGGTGGTTATGGCTACACCTTC
CASSEVRGGYGYTF
>TRBJ1-2|-|TRBV5-1|14|-
TGCGCCAGCAGCTTGTCGGGGGCTAACTATGGCTACACCTTC
CASSLSGANYGYTF
>TRBJ2-7|TRBD2|TRBV20-1|15|-
TGCAGTGCTAGTAAGGGCGGGGGGGGCATCTACGAGCAGTACTTC
CSASKGGGGIYEQYF
>TRBJ2-3|-|TRBV15|15|-
TGTGCCACTACGAACTACGGGACAACCACAGATACGCAGTATTTT
CATTNYGTTTDTQYF
>TRBJ2-7|-|TRBV2|13|-
TGTGCCAGCAGTGAGAACAGAGCCTACGAGCAGTACTTC
CASSENRAYEQYF
>TRBJ1-4|-|TRBV2|13|once
TGTGCCAGCAACAGGGACAACAATGAAAAACTGTTTTTT
CASNRDNNEKLFF
>TRBJ2-7|-|TRBV30|14|few
TGTGCCTGGTCTATTACAGGGAAGAGTCACGAGCAGTACTTC
CAWSITGKSHEQYF
>TRBJ1-6|-|TRBV6-1|15|-
TGTGCCAGCAGTCTACCGCGGGATTCTGATTCACCCCTCCACTTT
CASSLPRDSDSPLHF
>TRBJ2-7|-|TRBV9|16|-
TGTGCCAGCAGCGTAGATCCCCGAGGCAGCTCCTACGAGCAGTACTTC
CASSVDPRGSSYEQYF
>TRBJ2-3|TRBD2|TRBV18|19|once
TGTGCCAGCTCACCAATGTTGTCTAGCGGGGACACAAGCACAGATACGCAGTATTTT
CASSPMLSSGDTSTDTQYF
>TRBJ1-1|-|TRBV18|13|-
TGTGCCAGCTCGTTGTCTGTGAACACTGAAGCTTTCTTT
CASSLSVNTEAFF
>TRBJ1-2|-|TRBV2|13|-
TGTGCCAGCAGTGAGGGCAGGGGCTATGGCTACACCTTC
CASSEGRGYGYTF
>TRBJ2-7|-|TRBV30|12|-
TGTGCCTGGGGGGGGAGCTCCTACGAGCAGTACTTC
CAWGGSSYEQYF
>TRBJ1-3|-|TRBV2|14|-
TGTGCCAGCAGCTCGGAGGGGCTTGGAAACACCATATATTTT
CASSSEGLGNTIYF
>TRBJ1-3|-|TRBV7-9|13|-
TGTGCCAGCAGCGGAAACAGGGGAAACACCATATATTTT
CASSGNRGNTIYF
>TRBJ2-2|-|TRBV9|16|-
TGTGCCAGCAGCGCGTTTGGCACAGGGTCTACCGGGGAGCTGTTTTTT
CASSAFGTGSTGELFF
>TRBJ1-3|-|TRBV12-3/TRBV12-4|12|once
TGTGCCAGCAGTTTTCTCGTGAACACCATATATTTT
CASSFLVNTIYF
>TRBJ1-1|TRBD1|TRBV2|14|-
TGTGCCAGCAGAAGTTGGACAGGGCACACTGAAGCTTTCTTT
CASRSWTGHTEAFF
>TRBJ1-3|-|TRBV5-1|16|-
TGCACCACTACACCCGGGACATTCGACTCTGGAAACACCATATATTTT
CTTTPGTFDSGNTIYF
>TRBJ1-6|TRBD1|TRBV9|18|-
TGTGCCAGCAGCGTGACAGGGGGCCAAGGGATCTATAATTCACCCCTCCACTTT
CASSVTGGQGIYNSPLHF
>TRBJ1-5|-|TRBV19|12|-
TGTGCCAGTAGTTTACAGGTACAGCCCCAGCATTTT
CASSLQVQPQHF
>TRBJ1-2|TRBD1|TRBV6-5|15|-
TGTGCCAGCAGCCTGCAGTTCCAGGGGGCTTTAGGCTACACCTTC
CASSLQFQGALGYTF
>TRBJ2-3|-|TRBV3-1/TRBV3-2|14|-
TGTGCCAGCAGCCAAGAGGGAGGCGGGGGCGCTCAGTATTTT
CASSQEGGGGAQYF
>TRBJ2-5|TRBD1|TRBV20-1|14|-
TGCAGTGCTAGTCGCAGGGGGCGAGAAGAGACCCAGTACTTC
CSASRRGREETQYF